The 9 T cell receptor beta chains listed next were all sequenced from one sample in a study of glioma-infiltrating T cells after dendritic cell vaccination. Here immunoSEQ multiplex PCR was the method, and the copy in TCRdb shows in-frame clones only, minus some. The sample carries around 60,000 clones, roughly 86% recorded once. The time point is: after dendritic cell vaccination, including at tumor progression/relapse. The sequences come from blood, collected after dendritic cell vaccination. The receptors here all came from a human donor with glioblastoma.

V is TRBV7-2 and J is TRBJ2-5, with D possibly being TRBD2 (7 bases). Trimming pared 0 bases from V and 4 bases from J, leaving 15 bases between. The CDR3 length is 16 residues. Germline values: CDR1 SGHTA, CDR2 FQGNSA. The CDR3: CASSLAGGRGGETQYF. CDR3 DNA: TGTGCCAGCAGCTTAGCGGGCGGGAGAGGGGGAGAGACCCAGTACTTC.

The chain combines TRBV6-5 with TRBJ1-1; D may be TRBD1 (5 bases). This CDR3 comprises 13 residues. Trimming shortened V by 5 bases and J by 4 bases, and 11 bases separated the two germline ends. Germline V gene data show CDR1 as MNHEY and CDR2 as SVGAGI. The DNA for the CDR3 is TGTGCCAGCAGTCCCACAAGGGGCACTGAAGCTTTCTTT. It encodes CASSPTRGTEAFF.

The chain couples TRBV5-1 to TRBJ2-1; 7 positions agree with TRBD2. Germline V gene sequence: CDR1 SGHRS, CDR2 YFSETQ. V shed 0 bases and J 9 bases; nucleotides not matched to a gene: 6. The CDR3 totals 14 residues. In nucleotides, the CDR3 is TGCGCCAGCAGCTTGGACGGACTAGTTGGTGAGCAGTTCTTC. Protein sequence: CASSLDGLVGEQFF.

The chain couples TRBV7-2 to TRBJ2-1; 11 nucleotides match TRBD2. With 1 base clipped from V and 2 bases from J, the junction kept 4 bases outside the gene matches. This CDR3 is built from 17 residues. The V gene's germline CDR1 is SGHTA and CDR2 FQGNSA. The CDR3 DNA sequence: TGTGCCAGCAGCTTAGTGACTAGCGGGGTGGCCTACAATGAGCAGTTCTTC. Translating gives CASSLVTSGVAYNEQFF.

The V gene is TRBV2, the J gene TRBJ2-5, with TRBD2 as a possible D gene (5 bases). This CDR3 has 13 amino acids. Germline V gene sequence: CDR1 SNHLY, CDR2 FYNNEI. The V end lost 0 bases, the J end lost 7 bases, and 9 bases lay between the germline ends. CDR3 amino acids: CASSEALATTQYF. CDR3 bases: TGTGCCAGCAGTGAAGCGTTAGCGACGACCCAGTACTTC.

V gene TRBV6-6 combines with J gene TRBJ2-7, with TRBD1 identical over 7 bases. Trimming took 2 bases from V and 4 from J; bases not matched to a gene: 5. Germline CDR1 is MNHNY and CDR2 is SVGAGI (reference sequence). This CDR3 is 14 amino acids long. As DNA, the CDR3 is TGTGCCAGCAGTTACGGGGACAGCACATACGAGCAGTACTTC. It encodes CASSYGDSTYEQYF.

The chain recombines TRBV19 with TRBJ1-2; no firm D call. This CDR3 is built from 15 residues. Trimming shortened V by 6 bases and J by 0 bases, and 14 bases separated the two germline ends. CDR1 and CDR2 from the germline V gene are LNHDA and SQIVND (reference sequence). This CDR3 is CASRGADLANYGYTF. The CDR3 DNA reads TGTGCCAGTAGGGGTGCGGACTTAGCTAACTATGGCTACACCTTC.

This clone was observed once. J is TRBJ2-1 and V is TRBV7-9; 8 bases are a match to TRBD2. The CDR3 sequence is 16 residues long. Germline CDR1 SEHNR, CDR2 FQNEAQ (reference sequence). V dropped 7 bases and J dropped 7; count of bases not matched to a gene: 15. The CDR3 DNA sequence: TGTGCCAGCACCCAAGGGTACGGGAGGGCCAGAAATGAGCAGTTCTTC. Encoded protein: CASTQGYGRARNEQFF.

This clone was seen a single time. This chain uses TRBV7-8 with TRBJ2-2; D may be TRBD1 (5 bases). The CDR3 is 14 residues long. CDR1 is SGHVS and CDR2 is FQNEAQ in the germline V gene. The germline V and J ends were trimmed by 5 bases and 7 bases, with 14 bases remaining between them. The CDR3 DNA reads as TGTGCCAGCAGCGGCAGGGTTTTAAGCGGGGAGCTGTTTTTT. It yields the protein CASSGRVLSGELFF.